A selection of T cell receptor beta chains follows, all from one sample in a study of T cells after yellow fever vaccination. One entry per CDR3 protein, called by TCRdb with MiXCR from the 5' RACE reads. This table has about 52,000 distinct CDR3 sequences, 6.5% to 8.5% appearing once. The sequences come from CD8+ T cells not binding an NS4B(214-222) dextramer, sorted from PBMCs, collected more than 35 days after the first yellow fever vaccination. All receptors come from a man aged 18 to 30 who received the YFV17D yellow fever vaccine. The CDR3 runs from the conserved cysteine through the conserved F or W. Fields, in order: CDR3 DNA, CDR3 protein, D gene, J gene, V gene, clone size. D genes are given only for firm matches. Part of the rows lack a size; the others show once, few, many or a class for expanded clones.

DNA: TGTGCCAGCAGCTTAGGCGGATTTACAGGGGGGTGGGAGACCCAGTACTTC; CDR3: CASSLGGFTGGWETQYF; D: TRBD1; J: TRBJ2-5; V: TRBV27; size: many
DNA: TGTGCCAGCAGCCCCGGGACAGGGGGGGAAGGCTACACCTTC; CDR3: CASSPGTGGEGYTF; D: TRBD1; J: TRBJ1-2; V: TRBV27; size: few
DNA: TGTGCCAGCAGTCCCGCCCGGGGAAAGGGAGAAAAACTGTTTTTT; CDR3: CASSPARGKGEKLFF; D: NA; J: TRBJ1-4; V: TRBV7-9; size: NA
DNA: TGCAGCGCCACGGCGGGGGACAGCACAGATACGCAGTATTTT; CDR3: CSATAGDSTDTQYF; D: TRBD2; J: TRBJ2-3; V: TRBV29-1; size: many
DNA: TGTGCCAGCAGCCCGGGACCCAGTCCCTACAATGAGCAGTTCTTC; CDR3: CASSPGPSPYNEQFF; D: NA; J: TRBJ2-1; V: TRBV5-5; size: few
DNA: TGCGCCAGCAGCCAGACGGGTACGAACACCGGGGAGCTGTTTTTT; CDR3: CASSQTGTNTGELFF; D: NA; J: TRBJ2-2; V: TRBV4-1; size: many
DNA: TGTGCCAGCACCGGGACAGGGGGACGCGGAGCTTTCTTT; CDR3: CASTGTGGRGAFF; D: TRBD1; J: TRBJ1-1; V: TRBV9; size: many
DNA: TGCAGTGCAAACAGGGTCCTCGCTTATGAGCAGTTCTTC; CDR3: CSANRVLAYEQFF; D: NA; J: TRBJ2-1; V: TRBV20-1; size: NA
DNA: TGCAGCGTTGAAGATTTCGAAACGCAGTATTTT; CDR3: CSVEDFETQYF; D: NA; J: TRBJ2-3; V: TRBV29-1; size: many
DNA: TGCGCCAGCAGCGCGGTCGGAAACACCATATATTTT; CDR3: CASSAVGNTIYF; D: NA; J: TRBJ1-3; V: TRBV4-1; size: many
DNA: TGTGCCAGCAGCCAACCCTTCGGACCCGCCCGGGATACGCAGTATTTT; CDR3: CASSQPFGPARDTQYF; D: NA; J: TRBJ2-3; V: TRBV14; size: few